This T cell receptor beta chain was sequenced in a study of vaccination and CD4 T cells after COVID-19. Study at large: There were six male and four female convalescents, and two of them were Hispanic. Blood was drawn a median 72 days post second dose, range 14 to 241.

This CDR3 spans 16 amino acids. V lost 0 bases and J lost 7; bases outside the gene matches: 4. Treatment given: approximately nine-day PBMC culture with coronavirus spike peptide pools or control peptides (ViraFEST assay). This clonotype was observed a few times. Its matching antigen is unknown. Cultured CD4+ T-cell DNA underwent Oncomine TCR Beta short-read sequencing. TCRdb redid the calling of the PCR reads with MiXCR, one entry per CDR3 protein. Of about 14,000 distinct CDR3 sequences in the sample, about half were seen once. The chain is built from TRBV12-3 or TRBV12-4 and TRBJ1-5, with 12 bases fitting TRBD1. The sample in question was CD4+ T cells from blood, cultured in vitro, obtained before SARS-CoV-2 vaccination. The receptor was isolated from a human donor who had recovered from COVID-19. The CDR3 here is CASSLAPGTGGQPQHF. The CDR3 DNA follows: TGTGCCAGCAGTTTAGCCCCCGGGACAGGGGGCCAGCCCCAGCATTTT.